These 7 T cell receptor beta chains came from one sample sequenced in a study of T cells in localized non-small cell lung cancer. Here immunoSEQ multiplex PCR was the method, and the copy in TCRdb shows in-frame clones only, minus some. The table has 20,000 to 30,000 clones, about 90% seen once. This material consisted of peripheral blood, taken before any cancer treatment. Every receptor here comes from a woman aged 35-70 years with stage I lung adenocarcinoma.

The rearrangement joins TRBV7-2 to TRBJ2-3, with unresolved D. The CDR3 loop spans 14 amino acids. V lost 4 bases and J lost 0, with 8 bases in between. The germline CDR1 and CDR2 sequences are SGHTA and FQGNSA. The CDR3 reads CASSYGSSTDTQYF. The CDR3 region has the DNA TGTGCCAGCAGCTACGGGTCTAGCACAGATACGCAGTATTTT.

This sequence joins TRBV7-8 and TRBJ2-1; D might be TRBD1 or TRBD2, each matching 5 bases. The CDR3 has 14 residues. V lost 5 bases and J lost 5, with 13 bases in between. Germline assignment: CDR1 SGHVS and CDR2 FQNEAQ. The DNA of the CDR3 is TGTGCCAGCAGCGCCAGGGAGACGGACAATGAGCAGTTCTTC. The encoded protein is CASSARETDNEQFF. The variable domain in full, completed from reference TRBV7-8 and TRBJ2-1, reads GAGVSQSPRYKVAKRGQDVALRCDPISGHVSLFWYQQALGQGPEFLTYFQNEAQLDKSGLPSDRFFAERPEGSVSTLKIQRTQQEDSAVYLCASSARETDNEQFFGPGTRLTVL.

CDR3 DNA sequence: TGTGCCAGCAGCCCGACAGGGGAGGCCGGGGAGCTGTTTTTT. Translated, it gives CASSPTGEAGELFF. This chain joins TRBV7-9 and TRBJ2-2; 8 positions agree with TRBD1. Germline CDR1 and CDR2: SEHNR and FQNEAQ (reference sequence). The ends lost 5 bases at V and 6 bases at J; junction bases unmatched: 5. The CDR3 is made up of 14 amino acids.

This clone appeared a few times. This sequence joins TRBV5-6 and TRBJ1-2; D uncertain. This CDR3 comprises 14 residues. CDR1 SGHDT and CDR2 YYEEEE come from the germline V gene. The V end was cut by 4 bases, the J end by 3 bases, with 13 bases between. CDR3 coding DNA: TGTGCCAGCAGCCCAACACATGGGGACTATGGCTACACCTTC. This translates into CASSPTHGDYGYTF.

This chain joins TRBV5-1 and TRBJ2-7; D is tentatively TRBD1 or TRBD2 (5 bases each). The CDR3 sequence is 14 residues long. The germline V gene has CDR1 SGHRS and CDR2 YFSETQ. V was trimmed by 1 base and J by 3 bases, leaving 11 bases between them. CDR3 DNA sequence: TGCGCCAGCAGCTTGATGCAGGGAGACTACGAGCAGTACTTC. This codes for CASSLMQGDYEQYF. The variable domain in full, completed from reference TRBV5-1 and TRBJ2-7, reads KAGVTQTPRYLIKTRGQQVTLSCSPISGHRSVSWYQQTPGQGLQFLFEYFSETQRNKGNFPGRFSGRQFSNSRSEMNVSTLELGDSALYLCASSLMQGDYEQYFGPGTRLTVT.

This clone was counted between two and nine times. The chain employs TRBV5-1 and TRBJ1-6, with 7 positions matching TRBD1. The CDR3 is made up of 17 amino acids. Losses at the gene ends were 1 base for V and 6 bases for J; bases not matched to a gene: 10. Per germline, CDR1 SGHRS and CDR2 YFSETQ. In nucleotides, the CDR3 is TGCGCCAGCAGCTTGTCAGGGGGACATCCCTCTAATTCACCCCTCCACTTT. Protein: CASSLSGGHPSNSPLHF.

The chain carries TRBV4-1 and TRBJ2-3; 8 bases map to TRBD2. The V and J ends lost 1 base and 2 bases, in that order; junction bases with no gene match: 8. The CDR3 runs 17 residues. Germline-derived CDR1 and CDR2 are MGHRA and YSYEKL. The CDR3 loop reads CASSQAPLAGHTDTQYF. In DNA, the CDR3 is TGCGCCAGCAGCCAAGCCCCTTTAGCGGGGCACACAGATACGCAGTATTTT.